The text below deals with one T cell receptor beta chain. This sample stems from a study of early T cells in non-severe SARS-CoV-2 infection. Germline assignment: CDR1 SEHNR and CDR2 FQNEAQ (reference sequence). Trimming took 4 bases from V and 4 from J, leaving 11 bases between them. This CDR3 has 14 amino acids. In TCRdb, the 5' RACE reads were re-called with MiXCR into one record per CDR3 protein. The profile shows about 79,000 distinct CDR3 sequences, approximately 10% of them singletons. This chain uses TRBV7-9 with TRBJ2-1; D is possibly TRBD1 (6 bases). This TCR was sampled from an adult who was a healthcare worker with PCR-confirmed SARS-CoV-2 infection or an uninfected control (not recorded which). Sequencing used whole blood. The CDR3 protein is CASSSAQGYNEQFF. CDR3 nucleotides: TGTGCCAGCAGCTCAGCCCAGGGGTACAATGAGCAGTTCTTC.